The rows below give T cell receptor beta chains drawn from one sample of a study of OX40 agonist ivuxolimab in advanced cancers. The repertoire was sequenced with immunoSEQ multiplex PCR; TCRdb's copy has only in-frame clones and lacks some. The data show more than 65,000 clones, with about 84% seen just once and 6.1% held by the top ten. Material: CD4+ or CD8+ T cells sorted from blood, obtained in a trial of the OX40 agonist ivuxolimab. The receptor set was obtained from an adult with an advanced solid tumor such as melanoma, head and neck, liver or kidney cancer. CDR3s include the opening cysteine and the closing phenylalanine or tryptophan. A D gene is named only where the DNA matches it firmly. Clone size is stated in some rows and not others, as once, few, many or a class when expanded.

cdr3_nt: TGTGCCAGCAGAGGACTACTCTCGAACACTGAAGCTTTCTTT
cdr3_aa: CASRGLLSNTEAFF
d_call: -
v_call: TRBV25-1
j_call: TRBJ1-1
clone_size: once

cdr3_nt: TGTGCCAGCAGGCGGGACAACACCTACGAGCAGTACTTC
cdr3_aa: CASRRDNTYEQYF
d_call: -
v_call: TRBV6-5
j_call: TRBJ2-7
clone_size: -

cdr3_nt: TGTGCCAGCAGTCCCCTGGTTGGTTATGGCTACACCTTC
cdr3_aa: CASSPLVGYGYTF
d_call: -
v_call: TRBV6-5
j_call: TRBJ1-2
clone_size: -

cdr3_nt: TGTGCCAGCAGCTTAGGATCTGAAAATCAGCCCCAGCATTTT
cdr3_aa: CASSLGSENQPQHF
d_call: -
v_call: TRBV13
j_call: TRBJ1-5
clone_size: -

cdr3_nt: TGTGCCAGCACCCAGGGGGGGGCGCGTTATAATTCACCCCTCCACTTT
cdr3_aa: CASTQGGARYNSPLHF
d_call: TRBD1
v_call: TRBV28
j_call: TRBJ1-6
clone_size: once

cdr3_nt: TGTGCCAGCAGCCAAGGGGAGTTAGAAGCTTTCTTT
cdr3_aa: CASSQGELEAFF
d_call: -
v_call: TRBV11-3
j_call: TRBJ1-1
clone_size: -

cdr3_nt: TGTGCCAGCGGAATTAACTATGGCTACACCTTC
cdr3_aa: CASGINYGYTF
d_call: -
v_call: TRBV7-2
j_call: TRBJ1-2
clone_size: -

cdr3_nt: TGCGCCAGCAGCCCCACGGCCGGGACAGGGGACAGCTCTGGAAACACCATATATTTT
cdr3_aa: CASSPTAGTGDSSGNTIYF
d_call: TRBD1
v_call: TRBV4-1
j_call: TRBJ1-3
clone_size: -

cdr3_nt: TGTGCCAGCAGTTTATCCCAAAATCAGCCCCAGCATTTT
cdr3_aa: CASSLSQNQPQHF
d_call: -
v_call: TRBV27
j_call: TRBJ1-5
clone_size: -

cdr3_nt: TGTGCCAGCAGTAGGACAGGGGGGGACACAGATACGCAGTATTTT
cdr3_aa: CASSRTGGDTDTQYF
d_call: TRBD1
v_call: TRBV27
j_call: TRBJ2-3
clone_size: few

cdr3_nt: TGTGCCAGCTCACCAAGCCAGGGTATCGACAATGAGCAGTTCTTC
cdr3_aa: CASSPSQGIDNEQFF
d_call: -
v_call: TRBV18
j_call: TRBJ2-1
clone_size: -

cdr3_nt: TGTGCCAGCAGGGGACTAGCGGGAGGCTATGAGCAGTTCTTC
cdr3_aa: CASRGLAGGYEQFF
d_call: TRBD2
v_call: TRBV27
j_call: TRBJ2-1
clone_size: -

cdr3_nt: TGTGCCAGCCGGTCCCTAGGTGGCTACACCTTC
cdr3_aa: CASRSLGGYTF
d_call: -
v_call: TRBV6-5
j_call: TRBJ1-2
clone_size: -

cdr3_nt: TGTGCCAGCAGCCGGACTAGCGGGAGGGCCGGGGAGCTGTTTTTT
cdr3_aa: CASSRTSGRAGELFF
d_call: TRBD2
v_call: TRBV5-4
j_call: TRBJ2-2
clone_size: -

cdr3_nt: TGTGCCAGCAGCATATCCGGGACCATGAACACTGAAGCTTTCTTT
cdr3_aa: CASSISGTMNTEAFF
d_call: -
v_call: TRBV7-9
j_call: TRBJ1-1
clone_size: -

cdr3_nt: TGTGCCAGTAGTAAGCGAAGGGGACAGGGTAGGACAGATACGCAGTATTTT
cdr3_aa: CASSKRRGQGRTDTQYF
d_call: TRBD1
v_call: TRBV19
j_call: TRBJ2-3
clone_size: -

cdr3_nt: TGCGCCAGCAGCCGGACCCGGGACCTCCAAGAGACCCAGTACTTC
cdr3_aa: CASSRTRDLQETQYF
d_call: -
v_call: TRBV4-3
j_call: TRBJ2-5
clone_size: -

cdr3_nt: TGTGCCAGCAGCGATAGACAGGGGGAGCCGACCTTT
cdr3_aa: CASSDRQGEPTF
d_call: TRBD1
v_call: TRBV7-9
j_call: TRBJ1-1
clone_size: -

cdr3_nt: TGTGCCAGCAGCTTGGCTGCGTCCCGGGTTAATGAGCAGTTCTTC
cdr3_aa: CASSLAASRVNEQFF
d_call: -
v_call: TRBV5-5
j_call: TRBJ2-1
clone_size: few

cdr3_nt: TGTGCCAGCAGCGCTCAATCCCGGGACAGGGGAGGGGAGACCCAGTACTTC
cdr3_aa: CASSAQSRDRGGETQYF
d_call: -
v_call: TRBV21-1
j_call: TRBJ2-5
clone_size: -

cdr3_nt: TGTGCCAGTAGCACCGCCAGGGGAGGTCAGCCCCAGCATTTT
cdr3_aa: CASSTARGGQPQHF
d_call: -
v_call: TRBV19
j_call: TRBJ1-5
clone_size: -

cdr3_nt: TGTGCCAGCAACCTTGACAGGGGAAACGGTCAGCCCCAGCATTTT
cdr3_aa: CASNLDRGNGQPQHF
d_call: TRBD1
v_call: TRBV4-2
j_call: TRBJ1-5
clone_size: -

cdr3_nt: TGTGCCAGCAGCCCCCGGGGGGCAGGCACAGATACGCAGTATTTT
cdr3_aa: CASSPRGAGTDTQYF
d_call: -
v_call: TRBV9
j_call: TRBJ2-3
clone_size: once

cdr3_nt: TGCGCCAGCAGCCTTGGTAGAGGGACTAGCGGGAGTAATGAGCAGTTCTTC
cdr3_aa: CASSLGRGTSGSNEQFF
d_call: TRBD2
v_call: TRBV5-1
j_call: TRBJ2-1
clone_size: -

cdr3_nt: TGCAGCGTTGAAGATGGTGGGTCAGAGACCCAGTACTTC
cdr3_aa: CSVEDGGSETQYF
d_call: -
v_call: TRBV29-1
j_call: TRBJ2-5
clone_size: few

cdr3_nt: TGTGCCAGCAGCGTAGGATGGGGACTGGGCACTGAAGCTTTCTTT
cdr3_aa: CASSVGWGLGTEAFF
d_call: -
v_call: TRBV9
j_call: TRBJ1-1
clone_size: few

cdr3_nt: TGTGCCAGTACCATTCAAAAGGGGTCCGCCTATGGCTACACCTTC
cdr3_aa: CASTIQKGSAYGYTF
d_call: -
v_call: TRBV19
j_call: TRBJ1-2
clone_size: -

cdr3_nt: TGTGCCAGCAGCCAAGATTGGCCAGCCCGAAGCAATCAGCCCCAGCATTTT
cdr3_aa: CASSQDWPARSNQPQHF
d_call: -
v_call: TRBV4-2
j_call: TRBJ1-5
clone_size: few

cdr3_nt: TGTGCCAGCAGTGTTTTCGGGGGCCGTACGCAGTATTTT
cdr3_aa: CASSVFGGRTQYF
d_call: -
v_call: TRBV25-1
j_call: TRBJ2-3
clone_size: -

cdr3_nt: TGCGCCAGCAGCTTGGGGCAGGTTAACGAAAAACTGTTTTTT
cdr3_aa: CASSLGQVNEKLFF
d_call: -
v_call: TRBV5-1
j_call: TRBJ1-4
clone_size: -

cdr3_nt: TGTGCCAGCAGCCGGACTAGCGGGGGGCTATCCTACAATGAGCAGTTCTTC
cdr3_aa: CASSRTSGGLSYNEQFF
d_call: TRBD2
v_call: TRBV7-9
j_call: TRBJ2-1
clone_size: -

cdr3_nt: TGCGCCAGCAAACTAGTTGGCAAAAACATTCAGTACTTC
cdr3_aa: CASKLVGKNIQYF
d_call: -
v_call: TRBV5-1
j_call: TRBJ2-4
clone_size: -

cdr3_nt: TGTGCCAGCAGCCTAGACAGGGGCACCGGGGAGCTGTTTTTT
cdr3_aa: CASSLDRGTGELFF
d_call: TRBD1
v_call: TRBV7-9
j_call: TRBJ2-2
clone_size: -

cdr3_nt: TGTGCCAGCAGCACGCGGACTAGCGGATTCCAAGAGACCCAGTACTTC
cdr3_aa: CASSTRTSGFQETQYF
d_call: TRBD2
v_call: TRBV11-3
j_call: TRBJ2-5
clone_size: -

cdr3_nt: TGTGCCAGCTCACGCAGTCAGGGTATTAGGTCCACTGAAGCTTTCTTT
cdr3_aa: CASSRSQGIRSTEAFF
d_call: -
v_call: TRBV18
j_call: TRBJ1-1
clone_size: -

cdr3_nt: TGCGCCAGCAGGTCCGGCAGCATGAACACTGAAGCTTTCTTT
cdr3_aa: CASRSGSMNTEAFF
d_call: -
v_call: TRBV5-1
j_call: TRBJ1-1
clone_size: -

cdr3_nt: TGTGCCAGCAGCAAAGAAGGGACTGAAGCTTTCTTT
cdr3_aa: CASSKEGTEAFF
d_call: -
v_call: TRBV5-4
j_call: TRBJ1-1
clone_size: -

cdr3_nt: TGTGCCAGCAGTGCCGGGACCTCTAATGAAAAACTGTTTTTT
cdr3_aa: CASSAGTSNEKLFF
d_call: -
v_call: TRBV6-5
j_call: TRBJ1-4
clone_size: once

cdr3_nt: TGTGCCAGCACCCAGCCTGGCAGCACTAACTACGAGCAGTACTTC
cdr3_aa: CASTQPGSTNYEQYF
d_call: -
v_call: TRBV11-2
j_call: TRBJ2-7
clone_size: once

cdr3_nt: TGTGCCAGCAGATATAGCTTGCAGGGACGCGAGCAGTACTTC
cdr3_aa: CASRYSLQGREQYF
d_call: -
v_call: TRBV5-6
j_call: TRBJ2-7
clone_size: -

cdr3_nt: TGTGCCAGCTCACCTAGCGACAATGAGCAGTTCTTC
cdr3_aa: CASSPSDNEQFF
d_call: -
v_call: TRBV18
j_call: TRBJ2-1
clone_size: -

cdr3_nt: TGTGCCATCAGTGACTCACAGGGGAGCAATCAGCCCCAGCATTTT
cdr3_aa: CAISDSQGSNQPQHF
d_call: TRBD1
v_call: TRBV10-3
j_call: TRBJ1-5
clone_size: -

cdr3_nt: TGTGCCAGCTCACCAAGTAGCGATAATAGCAATCAGCCCCAGCATTTT
cdr3_aa: CASSPSSDNSNQPQHF
d_call: -
v_call: TRBV18
j_call: TRBJ1-5
clone_size: few

cdr3_nt: TGTGCCAGCAGTCCGAATGGGGACAGGGACCAAGAGACCCAGTACTTC
cdr3_aa: CASSPNGDRDQETQYF
d_call: TRBD1
v_call: TRBV27
j_call: TRBJ2-5
clone_size: -

cdr3_nt: TGCAGCGTTGTTCCTAGCGGGAGGTGGGAGACCCAGTACTTC
cdr3_aa: CSVVPSGRWETQYF
d_call: TRBD2
v_call: TRBV29-1
j_call: TRBJ2-5
clone_size: -

cdr3_nt: TGTGCCAGCAGTGTCGGGAGCGAGCAGTACTTC
cdr3_aa: CASSVGSEQYF
d_call: -
v_call: TRBV25-1
j_call: TRBJ2-7
clone_size: -